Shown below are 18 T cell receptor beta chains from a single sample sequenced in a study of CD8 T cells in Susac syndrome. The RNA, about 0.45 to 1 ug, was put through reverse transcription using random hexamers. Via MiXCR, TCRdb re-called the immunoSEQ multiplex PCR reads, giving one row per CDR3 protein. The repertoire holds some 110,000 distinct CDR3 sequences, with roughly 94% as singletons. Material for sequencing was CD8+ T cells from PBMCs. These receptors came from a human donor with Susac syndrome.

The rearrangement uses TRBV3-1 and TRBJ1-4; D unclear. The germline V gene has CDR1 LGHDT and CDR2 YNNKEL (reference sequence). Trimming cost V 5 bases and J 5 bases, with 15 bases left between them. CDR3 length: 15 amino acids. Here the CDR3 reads CASSLVGGRNEKLFF. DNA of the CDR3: TGTGCCAGCAGCTTGGTAGGTGGCCGGAATGAAAAACTGTTTTTT.

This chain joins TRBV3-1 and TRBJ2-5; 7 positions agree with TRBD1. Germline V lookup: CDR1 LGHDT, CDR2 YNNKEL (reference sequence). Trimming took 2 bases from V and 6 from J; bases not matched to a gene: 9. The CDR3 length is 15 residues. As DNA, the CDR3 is TGTGCCAGCAGCCAATCCGGGACAGTTGCGCAGACCCAGTACTTC. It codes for CASSQSGTVAQTQYF.

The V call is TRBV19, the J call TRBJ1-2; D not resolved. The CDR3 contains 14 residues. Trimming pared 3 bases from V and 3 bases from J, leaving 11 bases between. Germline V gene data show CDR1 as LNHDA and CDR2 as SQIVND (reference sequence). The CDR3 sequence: CASSISLADYGYTF. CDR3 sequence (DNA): TGTGCCAGTAGTATCTCCCTCGCAGACTATGGCTACACCTTC.

This CDR3 reads CATSTSGSYEQYF. CDR3 nucleotides: TGTGCCACCAGTACCAGCGGCTCCTACGAGCAGTACTTC. The chain employs TRBV15 and TRBJ2-7; possibly TRBD2 for D (5 bases). The length of the CDR3 is 13 residues. The V end lost 6 bases, the J end lost 0 bases, and 9 bases lay between the germline ends. The germline V gene has CDR1 LNHNV and CDR2 YYDKDF (reference sequence).

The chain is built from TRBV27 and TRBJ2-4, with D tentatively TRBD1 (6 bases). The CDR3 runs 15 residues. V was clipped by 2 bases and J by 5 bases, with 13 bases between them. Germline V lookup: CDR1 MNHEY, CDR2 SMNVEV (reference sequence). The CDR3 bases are TGTGCCAGCAGTTTAAGGGACAACCGACAAAACATTCAGTACTTC. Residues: CASSLRDNRQNIQYF.

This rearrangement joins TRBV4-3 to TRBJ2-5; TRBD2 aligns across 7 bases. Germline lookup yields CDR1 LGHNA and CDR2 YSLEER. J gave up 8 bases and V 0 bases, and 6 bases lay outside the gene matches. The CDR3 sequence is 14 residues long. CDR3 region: CASSQESSGETQYF. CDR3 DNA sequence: TGCGCCAGCAGCCAAGAATCCAGCGGGGAAACCCAGTACTTC.

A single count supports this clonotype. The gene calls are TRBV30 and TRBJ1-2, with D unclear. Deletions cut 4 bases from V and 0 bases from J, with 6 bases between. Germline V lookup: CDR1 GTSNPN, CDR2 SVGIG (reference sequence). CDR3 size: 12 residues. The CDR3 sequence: CAWTEANYGYTF. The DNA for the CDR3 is TGTGCCTGGACAGAAGCTAACTATGGCTACACCTTC.

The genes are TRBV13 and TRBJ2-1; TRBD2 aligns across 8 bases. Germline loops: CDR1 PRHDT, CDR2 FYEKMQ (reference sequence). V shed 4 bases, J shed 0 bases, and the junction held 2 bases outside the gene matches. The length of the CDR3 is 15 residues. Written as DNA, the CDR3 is TGTGCCAGCAGCTACGGGACTAGCTCCTACAATGAGCAGTTCTTC. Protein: CASSYGTSSYNEQFF.

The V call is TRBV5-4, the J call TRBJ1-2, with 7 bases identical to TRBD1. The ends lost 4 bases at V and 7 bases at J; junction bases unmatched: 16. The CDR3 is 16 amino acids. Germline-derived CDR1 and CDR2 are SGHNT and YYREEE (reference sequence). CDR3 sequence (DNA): TGTGCCAGCAGCGCCCCTCCCGGGACAGCCCCTAGTGGCTACACCTTC. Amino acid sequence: CASSAPPGTAPSGYTF.

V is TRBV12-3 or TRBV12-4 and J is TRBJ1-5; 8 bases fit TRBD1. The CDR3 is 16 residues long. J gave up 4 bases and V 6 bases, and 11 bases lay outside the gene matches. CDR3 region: CASSRTGTGGNQPQHF. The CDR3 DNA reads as TGTGCCAGCAGCCGGACCGGGACAGGAGGTAATCAGCCCCAGCATTTT.

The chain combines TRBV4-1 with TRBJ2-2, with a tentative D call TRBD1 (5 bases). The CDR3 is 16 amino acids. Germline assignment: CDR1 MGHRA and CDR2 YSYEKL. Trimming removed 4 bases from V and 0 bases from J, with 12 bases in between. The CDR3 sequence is CASSLYAGSNTGELFF. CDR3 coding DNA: TGCGCCAGCAGCCTCTATGCAGGGTCGAACACCGGGGAGCTGTTTTTT.

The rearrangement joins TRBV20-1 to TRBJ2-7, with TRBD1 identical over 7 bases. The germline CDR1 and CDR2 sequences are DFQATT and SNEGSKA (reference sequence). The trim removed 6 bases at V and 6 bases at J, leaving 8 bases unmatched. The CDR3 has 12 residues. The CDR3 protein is CSATRTGPEQYF. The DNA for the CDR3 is TGCAGTGCCACTCGGACAGGCCCCGAGCAGTACTTC.

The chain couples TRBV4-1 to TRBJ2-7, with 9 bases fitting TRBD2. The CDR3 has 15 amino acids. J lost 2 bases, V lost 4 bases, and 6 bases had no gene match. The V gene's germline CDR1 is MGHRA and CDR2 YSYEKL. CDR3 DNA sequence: TGCGCCAGCAGCCCCTCGCCTAGCGGGGCCTACGAGCAGTACTTC. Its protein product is CASSPSPSGAYEQYF.

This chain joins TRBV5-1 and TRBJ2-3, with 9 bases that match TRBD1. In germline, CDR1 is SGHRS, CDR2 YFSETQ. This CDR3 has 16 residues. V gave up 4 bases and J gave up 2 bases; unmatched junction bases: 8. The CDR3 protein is CASSTLGDRDTDTQYF. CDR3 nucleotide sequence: TGCGCCAGCAGCACCCTCGGGGACAGGGACACAGATACGCAGTATTTT.

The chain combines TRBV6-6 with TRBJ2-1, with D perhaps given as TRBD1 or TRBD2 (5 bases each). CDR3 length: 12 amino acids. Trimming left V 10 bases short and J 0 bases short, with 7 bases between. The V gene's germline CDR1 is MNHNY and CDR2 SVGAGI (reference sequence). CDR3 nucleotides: TGTGCCACGGGGCTCTCCTACAATGAGCAGTTCTTC. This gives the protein CATGLSYNEQFF.

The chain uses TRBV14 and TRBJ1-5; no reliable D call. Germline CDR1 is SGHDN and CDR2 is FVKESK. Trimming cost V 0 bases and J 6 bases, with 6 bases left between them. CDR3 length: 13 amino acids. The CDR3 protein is CASSQDRGQPQHF. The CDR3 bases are TGTGCCAGCAGCCAAGATCGGGGTCAGCCCCAGCATTTT.

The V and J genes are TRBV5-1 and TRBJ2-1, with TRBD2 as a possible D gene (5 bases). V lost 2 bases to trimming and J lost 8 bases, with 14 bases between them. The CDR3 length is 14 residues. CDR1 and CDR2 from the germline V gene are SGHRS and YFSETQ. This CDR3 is CASSFSRGGDEQFF. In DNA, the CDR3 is TGCGCCAGCAGCTTTTCTCGGGGTGGCGATGAGCAGTTCTTC.

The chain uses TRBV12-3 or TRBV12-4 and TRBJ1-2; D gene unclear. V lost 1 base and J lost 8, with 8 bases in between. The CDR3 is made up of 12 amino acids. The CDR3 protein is CASSLGSHGYTF. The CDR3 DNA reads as TGTGCCAGCAGTTTAGGTAGCCACGGCTACACCTTC.